The clone carrying this TCR beta chain was seen repeatedly, ten times or more. This entry belongs to a study of molecular identifiers for immune sequencing clone quantification. Study at large: Four of five RNA aliquots from around 20,000 or 100,000 naive CD8 T cells were sequenced.

Trimming took 2 bases from V and 0 from J, leaving 19 bases between them. The germline gives CDR1 SGHDT, CDR2 YYEEEE. The CDR3 covers 18 residues. Library preparation followed earlier protocols using designated TCR primers. Each CDR3 protein is one row after TCRdb ran MiXCR on the PCR reads. The sample has fewer than 30,000 distinct CDR3 sequences, more than 15% seen once. Sorted naive CD8 T cells, roughly 20,000 to 1,100,000, were sequenced from 10%, 30% or 50% RNA. Sample: naive CD8+ T cells from blood, with Jurkat cell RNA spiked in. As to subset: FACS-sorted CD8+CD4-CCR7+CD45RA+ naive T cells. The clonotype was recovered from a human donor in good health. Some libraries in this study had Jurkat cell RNA spiked in. The chain carries TRBV5-6 and TRBJ2-3, with D possibly being TRBD2 (5 bases). The DNA of the CDR3 is TGTGCCAGCAGCTTCGACCCCCCCCGGACTCCTAGCACAGATACGCAGTATTTT. This gives the protein CASSFDPPRTPSTDTQYF.